The 20 T cell receptor beta chains below were found in one sample sequenced in a study of blood T cell repertoires in COVID-19. The table came from immunoSEQ multiplex PCR; TCRdb's copy has only in-frame clones and leaves some out. Here the sample spans under 300,000 clones, approximately 83% being singletons. The sequencing sample was made of peripheral blood. The receptors originated from a woman aged 45-65 years who had recovered from COVID-19.

The genes are TRBV28 and TRBJ1-6; D not certain. The CDR3 sequence is 14 residues long. The V end lost 7 bases, the J end lost 10 bases, and 17 bases lay between the germline ends. The germline V gene encodes CDR1 MDHEN and CDR2 SYDVKM. The CDR3 sequence: CASTGRTGWSPLHF. The CDR3 DNA sequence: TGTGCCAGCACCGGGCGGACTGGGTGGTCACCCCTCCACTTT.

This clone was detected a few times. The rearrangement joins TRBV10-1 to TRBJ1-2; the D gene is possibly TRBD1 (5 bases). Trimming cost V 6 bases and J 0 bases, with 23 bases left between them. This CDR3 comprises 18 residues. Per the germline V gene, CDR1 is WNHNN and CDR2 is SYGVQD (reference sequence). CDR3 sequence: CASRGGWQGGPSNYGYTF. The CDR3, as DNA: TGCGCCAGCAGGGGGGGGTGGCAGGGAGGACCTTCTAACTATGGCTACACCTTC.

The chain uses TRBV4-3 and TRBJ1-2; 7 bases fit TRBD1. This CDR3 region has 15 residues. After removal of 4 bases from V and 1 base from J, the junction contained 6 bases not matched to a gene. Germline V gene sequence: CDR1 LGHNA, CDR2 YSLEER. For the CDR3, the DNA is TGCGCCAGCAGCCGGCAGGACAGGAGTAACTATGGCTACACCTTC. Translation gives CASSRQDRSNYGYTF.

The genes are TRBV3-1 (or the pseudogene TRBV3-2) and TRBJ2-5; 7 positions match TRBD1. V lost 1 base to trimming and J lost 6 bases; unmatched junction nucleotides: 2. Germline V gene sequence: CDR1 LGHDT, CDR2 YNNKEL (reference sequence). CDR3 length equals 13 residues. The CDR3 DNA reads TGTGCCAGCAGCCAAGGACAGGGAAAGACCCAGTACTTC. Protein product: CASSQGQGKTQYF.

J is TRBJ2-7 and V is TRBV24-1, with 7 bases matching TRBD2. V shed 4 bases and J 6 bases; nucleotides not matched to a gene: 14. Germline-derived CDR1 and CDR2 are KGHDR and SFDVKD. The CDR3 totals 16 residues. CDR3 in DNA: TGTGCCACCAGTGAAGGGTCGGCTGGGAGGGGAGGCGAGCAGTACTTC. Encoded protein: CATSEGSAGRGGEQYF.

This clone was counted a single time. This rearrangement joins TRBV7-2 to TRBJ2-1; TRBD2 matches at 11 bases. Germline values: CDR1 SGHTA, CDR2 FQGNSA. The V segment lost 2 bases and the J segment 5 bases; nucleotides outside the gene matches: 2. The CDR3 sequence is 15 residues long. CDR3 protein: CASSLLTSGNNEQFF. CDR3 nucleotides: TGTGCCAGCAGCTTATTGACTAGCGGGAACAATGAGCAGTTCTTC.

The chain has TRBV30 and TRBJ2-2, with 8 bases matching TRBD2. Germline-derived CDR1 and CDR2 are GTSNPN and SVGIG (reference sequence). The CDR3 is 17 amino acids. Trimming removed 2 bases from V and 4 bases from J; junction bases left unmatched: 12. The CDR3 DNA is TGTGCCTGGAGTATCTTGGGAGTGGCGGGGGGCACCGGGGAGCTGTTTTTT. Its protein product is CAWSILGVAGGTGELFF. The complete variable domain, with remaining parts taken from reference TRBV30 and TRBJ2-2, reads SQTIHQWPATLVQPVGSPLSLECTVEGTSNPNLYWYRQAAGRGLQLLFYSVGIGQISSEVPQNLSASRPQDRQFILSSKKLLLSDSGFYLCAWSILGVAGGTGELFFGEGSRLTVL.

The chain carries TRBV4-3 and TRBJ1-6, with D unresolved. V was clipped by 4 bases and J by 9 bases, with 13 bases between them. CDR1 and CDR2 from the germline V gene are LGHNA and YSLEER. The CDR3 is 14 amino acids. CDR3: CASSRNMEGSPLHF. CDR3 DNA: TGCGCCAGCAGCCGGAATATGGAGGGTTCACCCCTCCACTTT.

The rearrangement uses TRBV27 and TRBJ1-1; possibly TRBD1 for D (5 bases). V lost 5 bases and J 6 bases, leaving 13 bases between the germline ends. Germline loops: CDR1 MNHEY, CDR2 SMNVEV (reference sequence). This CDR3 comprises 13 residues. CDR3 amino acids: CASSLRRGAEAFF. The CDR3 nucleotides read TGTGCCAGCAGTCTCCGGCGGGGGGCTGAAGCTTTCTTT.

The chain joins TRBV29-1 to TRBJ1-5; perhaps TRBD1 as D (6 bases). The CDR3 runs to 13 residues. Between the trimmed V and J ends, which lost 7 bases and 4 bases, there was a span of 14 bases. CDR1 is SQVTM, CDR2 ANQGSEA, per germline. This CDR3 reads CSASKGVNQPQHF. The DNA of the CDR3 is TGCAGCGCCTCGAAGGGGGTGAATCAGCCCCAGCATTTT.

This sequence joins TRBV5-4 and TRBJ1-4; TRBD1 matches at 8 bases. Unmatched junction bases numbered 1, after V lost 2 bases and J lost 7 bases. Germline CDR1 reads SGHNT; CDR2 reads YYREEE (reference sequence). This CDR3 has 13 amino acids. The CDR3 here is CASSLTGGEKLFF. As DNA, the CDR3 is TGTGCCAGCAGCTTAACAGGGGGTGAAAAACTGTTTTTT.

This clone was recorded a few times. The chain is built from TRBV7-6 and TRBJ2-3; 9 positions match TRBD2. Germline CDR1 reads SGHVS; CDR2 reads FNYEAQ. V gave up 3 bases and J gave up 1 base; unmatched junction bases: 8. The CDR3 has 17 residues. CDR3 residues: CASSFIAGEVGTDTQYF. CDR3 bases: TGTGCCAGCAGCTTTATAGCGGGAGAAGTGGGCACAGATACGCAGTATTTT. Complete variable domain (other parts from reference TRBV7-6 and TRBJ2-3): GAGVSQSPRYKVTKRGQDVALRCDPISGHVSLYWYRQALGQGPEFLTYFNYEAQQDKSGLPNDRFSAERPEGSISTLTIQRTEQRDSAMYRCASSFIAGEVGTDTQYFGPGTRLTVL.

The chain carries TRBV12-3 or TRBV12-4 and TRBJ2-7, with a possible D match to TRBD1 (6 bases). V was pared by 8 bases and J by 1 base, with 12 bases between. The CDR3 contains 13 residues. The CDR3 here is CASGGRESYEQYF. The CDR3 DNA follows: TGTGCCAGCGGGGGCAGGGAATCCTACGAGCAGTACTTC.

As DNA, the CDR3 is TGCGCCAGCAGCCAAGACTACAGGGATGACTATGGCTACACCTTC. Amino acid sequence: CASSQDYRDDYGYTF. The chain couples TRBV4-3 to TRBJ1-2; weak D call: TRBD1 (6 bases). The length of the CDR3 is 15 residues. Trimming shortened V by 0 bases and J by 3 bases, and 11 bases separated the two germline ends. Germline CDR1 is LGHNA and CDR2 is YSLEER.

The rearrangement uses TRBV12-3 or TRBV12-4 and TRBJ2-1; no clear D. Between the trimmed V and J ends, which lost 10 bases and 2 bases, there was a span of 12 bases. There are 13 residues in the CDR3. The CDR3 here is CATSRQAYNEQFF. The CDR3 DNA sequence: TGTGCCACCTCCCGTCAGGCCTACAATGAGCAGTTCTTC.

V usage is TRBV9 and J usage is TRBJ1-4, with D hard to call. The germline CDR1 and CDR2 sequences are SGDLS and YYNGEE. V lost 0 bases and J lost 3, with 9 bases in between. This CDR3 has 15 amino acids. The CDR3 loop is CASSVGGQANEKLFF. The CDR3 nucleotides are TGTGCCAGCAGCGTAGGAGGGCAGGCTAATGAAAAACTGTTTTTT.

The chain employs TRBV5-1 and TRBJ2-1; the match to TRBD2 covers 10 bases. The germline CDR1 and CDR2 sequences are SGHRS and YFSETQ. Trimming at V came to 2 bases and at J to 5 bases, leaving 10 bases not matched to a gene. The CDR3 is 17 amino acids. CDR3 loop: CASSLNLAGATNNEQFF. CDR3 coding DNA: TGCGCCAGCAGCTTAAACCTAGCGGGGGCTACGAACAATGAGCAGTTCTTC.

The chain is built from TRBV6-1 and TRBJ2-1; 8 bases agree with TRBD2. Germline V gives CDR1 MNHNS, CDR2 SASEGT. The CDR3 extends over 16 amino acids. J lost 4 bases, V lost 3 bases, and 8 bases had no gene match. CDR3 bases: TGTGCCAGCAGTGAGCTTATAGCGGGATCGTACAATGAGCAGTTCTTC. Translated, it gives CASSELIAGSYNEQFF.

This chain joins TRBV2 and TRBJ1-3; D is uncertain. CDR3 size: 15 residues. Trimming removed 1 base at V and 0 bases at J, with 7 bases between. Germline V gene data show CDR1 as SNHLY and CDR2 as FYNNEI. CDR3 in DNA: TGTGCCAGCAGTGAAGATACAAACTCTGGAAACACCATATATTTT. Its translation: CASSEDTNSGNTIYF. The entire variable domain, with the rest obtained from reference TRBV2 and TRBJ1-3, is as follows: EPEVTQTPSHQVTQMGQEVILRCVPISNHLYFYWYRQILGQKVEFLVSFYNNEISEKSEIFDDQFSVERPDGSNFTLKIRSTKLEDSAMYFCASSEDTNSGNTIYFGEGSWLTVV.

The chain links TRBV11-2 to TRBJ2-6, with D possibly matching TRBD2 (5 bases). Germline CDR1 and CDR2: SGHAT and FQNNGV. Trimming removed 5 bases at V and 4 bases at J, with 12 bases between. The CDR3 consists of 15 residues. The CDR3 DNA is TGTGCCAGCAGCCCTACGGGGAGAGGGGCCAACGTCCTGACTTTC. This codes for CASSPTGRGANVLTF.